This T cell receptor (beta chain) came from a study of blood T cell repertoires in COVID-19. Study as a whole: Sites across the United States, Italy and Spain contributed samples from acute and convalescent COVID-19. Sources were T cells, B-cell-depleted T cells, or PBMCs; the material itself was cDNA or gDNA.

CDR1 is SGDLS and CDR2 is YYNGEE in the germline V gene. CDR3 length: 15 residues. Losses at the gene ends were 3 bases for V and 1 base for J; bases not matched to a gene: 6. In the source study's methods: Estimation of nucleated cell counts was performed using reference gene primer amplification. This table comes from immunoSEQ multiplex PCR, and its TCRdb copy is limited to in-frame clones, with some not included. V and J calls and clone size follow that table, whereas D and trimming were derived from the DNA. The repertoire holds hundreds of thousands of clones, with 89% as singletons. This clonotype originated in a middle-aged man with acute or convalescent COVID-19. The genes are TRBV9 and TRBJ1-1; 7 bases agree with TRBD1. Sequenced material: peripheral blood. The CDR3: CASSAWTGTNTEAFF. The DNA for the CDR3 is TGTGCCAGCAGCGCCTGGACAGGTACGAACACTGAAGCTTTCTTT.